This T cell receptor (beta chain) derives from a study of PD-1 blockade in classical Hodgkin lymphoma. Study-wide results and limits: Before treatment, TCR diversity in newly diagnosed patients was reportedly lower than in healthy donors. Undefined causes, possibly disease activity or prior therapy, underlie the repertoire differences. By C4D1, CD4+ diversity increased significantly, especially in complete responders.

As regards this clone: Antigen specificity is unknown.

Trimming removed 2 bases from V and 4 bases from J, with 14 bases in between. The CDR3 is made up of 15 amino acids. Germline CDR1 is MNHEY and CDR2 is SVGAGI. Using immunoSEQ multiplex PCR, the repertoire was profiled, and TCRdb retains in-frame clones only, with some absent. This table has more than 40,000 clones, around 80% appearing once. Time point specified: cycle 4 day 1 (C4D1), after 6 weeks of nivolumab. No patient escaped relapse after autologous stem cell transplantation, and brentuximab vedotin exposure varied. The receptor was isolated from a human donor with classical Hodgkin lymphoma. The chain couples TRBV6-5 to TRBJ1-1; TRBD1 is a possible D gene (6 bases). The material sequenced was peripheral blood mononuclear cells (PBMCs), taken before the fourth cycle of nivolumab. The CDR3 nucleotides read TGTGCCAGCAGTTACGGAGGGGGGCGTATCACTGAAGCTTTCTTT. As protein: CASSYGGGRITEAFF.